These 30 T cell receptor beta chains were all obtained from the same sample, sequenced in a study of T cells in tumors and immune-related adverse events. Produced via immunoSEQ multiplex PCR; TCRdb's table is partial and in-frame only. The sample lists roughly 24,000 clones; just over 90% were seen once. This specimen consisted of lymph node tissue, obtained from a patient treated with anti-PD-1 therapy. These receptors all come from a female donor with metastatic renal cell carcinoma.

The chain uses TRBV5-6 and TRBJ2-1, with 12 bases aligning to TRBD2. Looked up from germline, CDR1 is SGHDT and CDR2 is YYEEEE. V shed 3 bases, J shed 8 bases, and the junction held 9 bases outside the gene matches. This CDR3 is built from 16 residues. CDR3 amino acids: CASSYRLAGGRDEQFF. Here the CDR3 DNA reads TGTGCCAGCAGCTACCGTCTAGCGGGGGGGCGGGATGAGCAGTTCTTC.

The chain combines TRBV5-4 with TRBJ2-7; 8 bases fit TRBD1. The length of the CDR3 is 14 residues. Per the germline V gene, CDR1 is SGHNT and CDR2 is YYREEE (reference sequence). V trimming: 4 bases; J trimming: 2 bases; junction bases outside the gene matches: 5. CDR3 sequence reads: CASSNRRGPYEQYF. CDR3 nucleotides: TGTGCCAGCAGCAACCGCAGGGGGCCCTACGAGCAGTACTTC.

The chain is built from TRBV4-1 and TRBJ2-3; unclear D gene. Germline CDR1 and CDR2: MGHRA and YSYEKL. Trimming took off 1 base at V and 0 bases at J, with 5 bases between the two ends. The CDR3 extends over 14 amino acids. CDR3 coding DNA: TGCGCCAGCAGCCAAGCGGCCAGCACAGATACGCAGTATTTT. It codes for CASSQAASTDTQYF.

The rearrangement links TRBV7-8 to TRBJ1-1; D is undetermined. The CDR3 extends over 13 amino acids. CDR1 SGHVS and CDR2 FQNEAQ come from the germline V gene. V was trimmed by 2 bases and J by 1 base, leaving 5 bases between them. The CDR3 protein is CASSLRRNTEAFF. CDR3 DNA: TGTGCCAGCAGCTTAAGGAGGAACACTGAAGCTTTCTTT.

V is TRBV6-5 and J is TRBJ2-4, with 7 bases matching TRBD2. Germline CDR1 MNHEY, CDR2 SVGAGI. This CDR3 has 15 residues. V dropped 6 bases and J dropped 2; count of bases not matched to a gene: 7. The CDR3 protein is CASSPHGRTKNIQYF. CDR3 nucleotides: TGTGCCAGCAGCCCCCACGGGAGGACCAAAAACATTCAGTACTTC.

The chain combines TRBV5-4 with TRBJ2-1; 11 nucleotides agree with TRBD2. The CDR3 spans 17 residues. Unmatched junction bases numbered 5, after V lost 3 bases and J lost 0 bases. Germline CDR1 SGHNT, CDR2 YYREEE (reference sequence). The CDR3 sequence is CASSYISGRGSYNEQFF. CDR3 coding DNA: TGTGCCAGCAGCTACATTAGCGGGAGGGGCTCCTACAATGAGCAGTTCTTC.

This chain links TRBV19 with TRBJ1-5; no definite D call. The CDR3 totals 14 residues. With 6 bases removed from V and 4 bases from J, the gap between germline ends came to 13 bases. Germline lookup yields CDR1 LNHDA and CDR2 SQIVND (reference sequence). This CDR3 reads CASRVNLGNQPQHF. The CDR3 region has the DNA TGTGCCAGTAGGGTAAATCTAGGTAATCAGCCCCAGCATTTT.

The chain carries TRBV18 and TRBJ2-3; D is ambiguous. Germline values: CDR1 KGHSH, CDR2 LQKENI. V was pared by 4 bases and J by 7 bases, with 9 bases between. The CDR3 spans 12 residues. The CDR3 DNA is TGTGCCAGCTCACTACAAGGAAATACGCAGTATTTT. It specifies CASSLQGNTQYF.

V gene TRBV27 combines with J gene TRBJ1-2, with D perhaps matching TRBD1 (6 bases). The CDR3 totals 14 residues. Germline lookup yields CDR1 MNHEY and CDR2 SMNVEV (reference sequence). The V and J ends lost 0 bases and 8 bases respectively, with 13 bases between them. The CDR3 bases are TGTGCCAGCAGTTTATCGTGGAGGGGGTGGGGCTACACCTTC. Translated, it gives CASSLSWRGWGYTF.

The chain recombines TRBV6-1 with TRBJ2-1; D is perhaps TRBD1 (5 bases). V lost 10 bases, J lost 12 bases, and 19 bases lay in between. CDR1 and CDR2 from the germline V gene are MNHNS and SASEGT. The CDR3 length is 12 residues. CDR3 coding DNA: TGTGCCACCGGGTACAGGCCAGAGACGCAGTTCTTC. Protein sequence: CATGYRPETQFF.

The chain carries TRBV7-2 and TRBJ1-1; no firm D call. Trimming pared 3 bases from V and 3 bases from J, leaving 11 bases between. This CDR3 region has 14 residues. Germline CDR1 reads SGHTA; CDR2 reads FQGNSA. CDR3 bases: TGTGCCAGCAGCTTGAGAGGGTCTGACACTGAAGCTTTCTTT. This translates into CASSLRGSDTEAFF. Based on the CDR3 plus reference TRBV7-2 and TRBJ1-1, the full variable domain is GAGVSQSPSNKVTEKGKDVELRCDPISGHTALYWYRQSLGQGLEFLIYFQGNSAPDKSGLPSDRFSAERTGGSVSTLTIQRTQQEDSAVYLCASSLRGSDTEAFFGQGTRLTVV.

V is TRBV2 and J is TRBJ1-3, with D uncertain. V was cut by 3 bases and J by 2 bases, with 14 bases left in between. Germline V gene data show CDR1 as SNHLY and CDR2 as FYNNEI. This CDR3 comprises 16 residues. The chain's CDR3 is CASSDGLGRAGNTIYF. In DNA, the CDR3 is TGTGCCAGCAGTGACGGTCTGGGTCGTGCTGGAAACACCATATATTTT.

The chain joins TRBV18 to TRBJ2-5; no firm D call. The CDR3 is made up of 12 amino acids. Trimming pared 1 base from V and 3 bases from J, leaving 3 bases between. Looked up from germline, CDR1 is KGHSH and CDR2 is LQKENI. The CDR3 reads CASSPLKETQYF. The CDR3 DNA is TGTGCCAGCTCACCACTGAAAGAGACCCAGTACTTC.

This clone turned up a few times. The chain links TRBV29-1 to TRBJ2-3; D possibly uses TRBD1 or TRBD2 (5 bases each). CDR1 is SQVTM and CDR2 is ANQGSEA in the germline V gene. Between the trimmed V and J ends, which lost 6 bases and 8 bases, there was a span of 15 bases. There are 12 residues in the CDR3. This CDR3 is CSVEKTGTTQYF. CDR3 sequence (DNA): TGCAGCGTCGAAAAGACCGGGACTACGCAGTATTTT.

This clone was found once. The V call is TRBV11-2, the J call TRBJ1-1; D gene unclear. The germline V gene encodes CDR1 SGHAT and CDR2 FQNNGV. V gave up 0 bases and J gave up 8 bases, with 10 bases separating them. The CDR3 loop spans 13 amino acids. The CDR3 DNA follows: TGTGCCAGCAGCTTAGAGGGGTGGAGAGAAGCTTTCTTT. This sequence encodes CASSLEGWREAFF.

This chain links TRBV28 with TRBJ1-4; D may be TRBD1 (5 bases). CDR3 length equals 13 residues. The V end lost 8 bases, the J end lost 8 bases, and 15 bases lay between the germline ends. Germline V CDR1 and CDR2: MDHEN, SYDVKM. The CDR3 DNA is TGTGCCAGCGGCGCCCAGGGTCACGAAAAACTGTTTTTT. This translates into CASGAQGHEKLFF.

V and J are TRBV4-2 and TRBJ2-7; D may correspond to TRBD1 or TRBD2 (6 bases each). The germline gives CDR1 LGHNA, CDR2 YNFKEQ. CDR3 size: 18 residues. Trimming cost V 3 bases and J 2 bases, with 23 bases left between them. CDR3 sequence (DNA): TGTGCCAGCAGCCACCAAGTATGGGGGGCCCGTGCGACCTACGAGCAGTACTTC. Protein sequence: CASSHQVWGARATYEQYF.

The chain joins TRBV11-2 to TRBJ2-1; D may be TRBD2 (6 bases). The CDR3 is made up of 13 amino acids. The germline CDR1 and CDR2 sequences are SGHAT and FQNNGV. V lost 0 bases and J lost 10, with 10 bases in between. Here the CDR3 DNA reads TGTGCCAGCAGCTTAGAGCGGGGCGGGGAGCAGTTCTTC. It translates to CASSLERGGEQFF.

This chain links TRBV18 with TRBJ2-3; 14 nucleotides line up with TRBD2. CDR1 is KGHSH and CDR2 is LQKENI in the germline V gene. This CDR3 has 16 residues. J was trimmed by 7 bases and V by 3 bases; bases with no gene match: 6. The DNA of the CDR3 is TGTGCCAGCTCACCGGGGACTAGCGGGAGTAGGAATACGCAGTATTTT. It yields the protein CASSPGTSGSRNTQYF.

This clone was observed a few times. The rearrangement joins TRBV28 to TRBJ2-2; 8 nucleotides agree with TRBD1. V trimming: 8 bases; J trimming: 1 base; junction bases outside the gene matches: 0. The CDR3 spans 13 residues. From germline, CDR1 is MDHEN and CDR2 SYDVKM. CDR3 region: CASGQGNTGELFF. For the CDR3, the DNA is TGTGCCAGCGGACAGGGGAACACCGGGGAGCTGTTTTTT.

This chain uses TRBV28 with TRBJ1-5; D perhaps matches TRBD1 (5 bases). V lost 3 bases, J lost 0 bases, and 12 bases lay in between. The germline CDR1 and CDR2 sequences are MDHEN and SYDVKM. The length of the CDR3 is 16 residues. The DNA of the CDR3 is TGTGCCAGCAGTTTCAGGGCAGGTTATAGCAATCAGCCCCAGCATTTT. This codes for CASSFRAGYSNQPQHF. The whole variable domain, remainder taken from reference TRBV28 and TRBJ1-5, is DVKVTQSSRYLVKRTGEKVFLECVQDMDHENMFWYRQDPGLGLRLIYFSYDVKMKEKGDIPEGYSVSREKKERFSLILESASTNQTSMYLCASSFRAGYSNQPQHFGDGTRLSIL.

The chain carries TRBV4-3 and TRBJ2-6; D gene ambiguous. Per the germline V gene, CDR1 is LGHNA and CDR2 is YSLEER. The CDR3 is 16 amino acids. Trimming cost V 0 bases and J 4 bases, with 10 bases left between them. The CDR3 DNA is TGCGCCAGCAGCCAAGAAGCGTTACCCGGGGCCAACGTCCTGACTTTC. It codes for CASSQEALPGANVLTF.

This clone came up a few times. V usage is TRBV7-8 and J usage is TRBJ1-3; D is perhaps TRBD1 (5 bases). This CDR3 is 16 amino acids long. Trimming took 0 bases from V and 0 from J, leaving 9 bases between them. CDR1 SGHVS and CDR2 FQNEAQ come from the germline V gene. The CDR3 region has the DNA TGTGCCAGCAGCTTAGCGGGCAGGGCCTCTGGAAACACCATATATTTT. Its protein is CASSLAGRASGNTIYF.

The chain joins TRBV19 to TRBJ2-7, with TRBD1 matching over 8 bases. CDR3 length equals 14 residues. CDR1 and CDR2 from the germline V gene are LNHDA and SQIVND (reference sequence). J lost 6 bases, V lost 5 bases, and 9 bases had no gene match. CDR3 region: CASSRQGAGGEQYF. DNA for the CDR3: TGTGCCAGTAGTCGCCAGGGGGCTGGTGGCGAGCAGTACTTC.

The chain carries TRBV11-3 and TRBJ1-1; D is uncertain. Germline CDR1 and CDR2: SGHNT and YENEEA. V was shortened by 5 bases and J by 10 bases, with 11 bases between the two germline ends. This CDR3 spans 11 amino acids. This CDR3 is CASSATTLAFF. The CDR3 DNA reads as TGTGCCAGCAGCGCGACGACTTTAGCTTTCTTT.

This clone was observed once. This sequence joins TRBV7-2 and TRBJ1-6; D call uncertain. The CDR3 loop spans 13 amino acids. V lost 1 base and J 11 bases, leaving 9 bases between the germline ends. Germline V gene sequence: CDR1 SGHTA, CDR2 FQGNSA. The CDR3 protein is CASSLVRVAPLHF. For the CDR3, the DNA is TGTGCCAGCAGCTTAGTCCGGGTTGCACCCCTCCACTTT. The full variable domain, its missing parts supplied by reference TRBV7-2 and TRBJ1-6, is GAGVSQSPSNKVTEKGKDVELRCDPISGHTALYWYRQSLGQGLEFLIYFQGNSAPDKSGLPSDRFSAERTGGSVSTLTIQRTQQEDSAVYLCASSLVRVAPLHFGNGTRLTVT.

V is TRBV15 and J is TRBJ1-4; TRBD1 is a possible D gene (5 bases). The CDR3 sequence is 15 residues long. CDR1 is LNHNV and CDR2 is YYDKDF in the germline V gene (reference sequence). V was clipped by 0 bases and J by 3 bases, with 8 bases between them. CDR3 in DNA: TGTGCCACCAGCAGAGATCCAGGGTCTAATGAAAAACTGTTTTTT. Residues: CATSRDPGSNEKLFF.

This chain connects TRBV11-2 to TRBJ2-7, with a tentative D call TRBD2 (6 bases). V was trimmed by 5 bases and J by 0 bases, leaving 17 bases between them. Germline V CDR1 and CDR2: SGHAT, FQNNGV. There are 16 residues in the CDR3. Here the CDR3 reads CASSRIGGFSSYEQYF. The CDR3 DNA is TGTGCCAGCAGCCGAATCGGGGGTTTTAGCTCCTACGAGCAGTACTTC.

CDR3 sequence: CASSLRRGASGRATGANVLTF. CDR3 coding DNA: TGTGCCAGCAGTTTACGTCGAGGGGCGAGCGGGAGGGCCACTGGGGCCAACGTCCTGACTTTC. The chain uses TRBV27 and TRBJ2-6; TRBD2 matches 10 bases. Germline values: CDR1 MNHEY, CDR2 SMNVEV (reference sequence). The V gene end was trimmed by 2 bases and the J gene end by 2 bases; junction bases not matched to a gene: 15. CDR3 length equals 21 residues.

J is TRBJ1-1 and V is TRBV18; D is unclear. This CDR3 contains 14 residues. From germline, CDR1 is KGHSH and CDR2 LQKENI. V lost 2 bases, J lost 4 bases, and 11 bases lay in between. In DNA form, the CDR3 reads TGTGCCAGCTCACCAATGACTTATCCCACTGAAGCTTTCTTT. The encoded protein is CASSPMTYPTEAFF.